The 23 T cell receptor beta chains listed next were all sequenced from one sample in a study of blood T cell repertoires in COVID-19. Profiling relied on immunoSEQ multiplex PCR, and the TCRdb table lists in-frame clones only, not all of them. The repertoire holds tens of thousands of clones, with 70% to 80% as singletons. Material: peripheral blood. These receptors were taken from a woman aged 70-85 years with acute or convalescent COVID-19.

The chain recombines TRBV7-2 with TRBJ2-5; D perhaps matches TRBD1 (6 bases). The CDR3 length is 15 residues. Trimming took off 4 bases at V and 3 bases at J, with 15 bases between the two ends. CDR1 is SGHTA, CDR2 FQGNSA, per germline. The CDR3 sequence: CASSSLGTSKETQYF. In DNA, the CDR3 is TGTGCCAGCAGCTCCCTCGGGACATCCAAAGAGACCCAGTACTTC.

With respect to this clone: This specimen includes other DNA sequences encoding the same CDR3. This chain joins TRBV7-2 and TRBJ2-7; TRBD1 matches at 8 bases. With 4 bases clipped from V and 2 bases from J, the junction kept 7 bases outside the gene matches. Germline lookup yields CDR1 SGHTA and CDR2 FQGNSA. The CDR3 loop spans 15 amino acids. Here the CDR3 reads CASSSSTGVTYEQYF. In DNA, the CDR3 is TGTGCCAGCAGCTCATCGACAGGGGTTACCTACGAGCAGTACTTC.

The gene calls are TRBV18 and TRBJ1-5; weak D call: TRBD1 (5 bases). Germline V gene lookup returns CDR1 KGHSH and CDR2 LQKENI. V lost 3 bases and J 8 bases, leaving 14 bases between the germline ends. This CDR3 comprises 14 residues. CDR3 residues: CASSPDTPYEPQHF. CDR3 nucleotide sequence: TGTGCCAGCTCACCGGACACCCCCTATGAGCCCCAGCATTTT.

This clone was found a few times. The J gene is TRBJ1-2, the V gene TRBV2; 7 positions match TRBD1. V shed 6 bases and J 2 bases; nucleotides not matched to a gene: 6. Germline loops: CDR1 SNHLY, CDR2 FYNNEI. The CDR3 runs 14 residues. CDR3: CASSRTGENYGYTF. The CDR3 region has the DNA TGTGCCAGCAGCAGGACAGGAGAGAACTATGGCTACACCTTC.

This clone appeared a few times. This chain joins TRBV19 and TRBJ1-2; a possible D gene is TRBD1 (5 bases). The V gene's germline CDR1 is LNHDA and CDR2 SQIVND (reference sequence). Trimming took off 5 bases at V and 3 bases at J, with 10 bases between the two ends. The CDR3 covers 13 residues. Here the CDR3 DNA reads TGTGCCAGTAGTCGGAGGGGTGACTATGGCTACACCTTC. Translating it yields CASSRRGDYGYTF.

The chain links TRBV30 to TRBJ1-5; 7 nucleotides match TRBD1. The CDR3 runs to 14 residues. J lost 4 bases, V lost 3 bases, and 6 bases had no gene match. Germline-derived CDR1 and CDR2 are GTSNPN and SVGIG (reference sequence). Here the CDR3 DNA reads TGTGCCTGGAGAGGAGCAGGGGGTAATCAGCCCCAGCATTTT. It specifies CAWRGAGGNQPQHF.

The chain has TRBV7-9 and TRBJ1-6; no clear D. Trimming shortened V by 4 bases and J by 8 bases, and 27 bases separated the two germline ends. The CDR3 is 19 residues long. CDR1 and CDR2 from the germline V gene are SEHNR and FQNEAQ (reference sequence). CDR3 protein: CASSSNTPPAGIRYSPLHF. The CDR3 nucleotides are TGTGCCAGCAGCTCAAACACACCCCCGGCAGGAATTCGGTATTCACCCCTCCACTTT.

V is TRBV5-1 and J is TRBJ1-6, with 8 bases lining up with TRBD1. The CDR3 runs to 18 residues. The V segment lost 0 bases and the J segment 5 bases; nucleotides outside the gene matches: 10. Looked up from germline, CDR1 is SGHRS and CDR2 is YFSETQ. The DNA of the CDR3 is TGCGCCAGCAGCTTGGCCCAAACAGGGGGACGTAATAATTCACCCCTCCACTTT. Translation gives CASSLAQTGGRNNSPLHF.

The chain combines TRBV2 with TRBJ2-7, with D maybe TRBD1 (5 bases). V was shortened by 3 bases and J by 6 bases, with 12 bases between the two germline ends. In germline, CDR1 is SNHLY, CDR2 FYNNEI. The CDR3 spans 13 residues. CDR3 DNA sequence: TGTGCCAGCAGTGAGCTACAGGTCTCCGAGCAGTACTTC. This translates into CASSELQVSEQYF.

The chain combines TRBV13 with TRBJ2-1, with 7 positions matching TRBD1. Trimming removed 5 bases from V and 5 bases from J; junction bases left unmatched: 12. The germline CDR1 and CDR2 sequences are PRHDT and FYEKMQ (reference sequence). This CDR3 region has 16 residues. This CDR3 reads CASSLRTGHRHNEQFF. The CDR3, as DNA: TGTGCCAGCAGCCTCCGGACAGGCCACCGACACAATGAGCAGTTCTTC.

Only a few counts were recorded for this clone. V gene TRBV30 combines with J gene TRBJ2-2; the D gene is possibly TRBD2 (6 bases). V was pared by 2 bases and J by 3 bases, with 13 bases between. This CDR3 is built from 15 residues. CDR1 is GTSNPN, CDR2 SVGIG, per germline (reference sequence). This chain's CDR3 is CAWSPGSGYTGELFF. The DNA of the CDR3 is TGTGCCTGGAGTCCCGGGAGCGGTTACACCGGGGAGCTGTTTTTT.

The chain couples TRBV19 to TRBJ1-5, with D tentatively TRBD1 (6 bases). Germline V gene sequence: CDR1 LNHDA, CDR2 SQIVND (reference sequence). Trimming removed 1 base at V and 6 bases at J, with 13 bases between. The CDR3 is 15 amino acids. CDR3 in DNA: TGTGCCAGTAGTATAGGGGGGCAGGGGAGTCAGCCCCAGCATTTT. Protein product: CASSIGGQGSQPQHF.

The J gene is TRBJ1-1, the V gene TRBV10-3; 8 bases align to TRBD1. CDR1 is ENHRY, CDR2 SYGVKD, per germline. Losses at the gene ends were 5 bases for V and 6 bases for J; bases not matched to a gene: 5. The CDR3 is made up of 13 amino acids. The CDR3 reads CAISRTGRPEAFF. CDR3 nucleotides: TGTGCCATCAGTAGGACAGGGAGGCCTGAAGCTTTCTTT.

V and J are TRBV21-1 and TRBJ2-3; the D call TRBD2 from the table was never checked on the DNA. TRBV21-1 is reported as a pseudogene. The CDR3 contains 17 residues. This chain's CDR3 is CASSPNLACANTDTQYF. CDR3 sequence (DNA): TGTGCCAGCAGCCCCAACCTAGCGTGCGCCAACACAGATACGCAGTATTTT.

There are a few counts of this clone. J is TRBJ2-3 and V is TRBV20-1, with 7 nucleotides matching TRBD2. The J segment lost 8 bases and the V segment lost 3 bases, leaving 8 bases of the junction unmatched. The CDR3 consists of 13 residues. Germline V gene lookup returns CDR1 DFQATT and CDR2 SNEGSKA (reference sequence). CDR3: CSASTLPGGTQYF. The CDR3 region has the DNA TGCAGTGCTAGTACTTTGCCGGGGGGTACGCAGTATTTT.

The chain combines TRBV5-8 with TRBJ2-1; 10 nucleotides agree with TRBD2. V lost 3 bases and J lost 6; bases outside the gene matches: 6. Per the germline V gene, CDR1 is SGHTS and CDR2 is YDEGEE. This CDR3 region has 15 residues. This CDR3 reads CASSSLAGVGNEQFF. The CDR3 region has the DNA TGTGCCAGCAGCTCCCTAGCGGGAGTGGGCAATGAGCAGTTCTTC.

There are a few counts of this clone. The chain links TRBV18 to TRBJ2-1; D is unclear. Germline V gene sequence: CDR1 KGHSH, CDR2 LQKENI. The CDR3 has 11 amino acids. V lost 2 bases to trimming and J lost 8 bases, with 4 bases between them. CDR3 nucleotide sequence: TGTGCCAGCTCACCAACGGATGAGCAGTTCTTC. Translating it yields CASSPTDEQFF.

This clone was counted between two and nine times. In DNA form, the CDR3 reads TGTGCCAGCTCTAAGGCAGGAAGAGAGACCCAGTACTTC. Translating it yields CASSKAGRETQYF. This rearrangement joins TRBV28 to TRBJ2-5; D not resolved. CDR3 length equals 13 residues. With 8 bases removed from V and 4 bases from J, the gap between germline ends came to 14 bases. The germline CDR1 and CDR2 sequences are MDHEN and SYDVKM.

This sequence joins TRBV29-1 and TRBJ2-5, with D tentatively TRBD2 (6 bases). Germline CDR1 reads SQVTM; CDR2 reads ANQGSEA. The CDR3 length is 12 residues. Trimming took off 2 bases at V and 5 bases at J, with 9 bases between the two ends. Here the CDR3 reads CSVERLGETQYF. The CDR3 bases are TGCAGCGTTGAAAGACTAGGGGAGACCCAGTACTTC.

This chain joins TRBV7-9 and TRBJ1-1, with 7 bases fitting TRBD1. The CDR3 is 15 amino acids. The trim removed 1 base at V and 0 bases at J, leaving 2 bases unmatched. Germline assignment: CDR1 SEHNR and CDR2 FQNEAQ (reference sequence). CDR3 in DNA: TGTGCCAGCAGCTTAGGACAGGGACTGAACACTGAAGCTTTCTTT. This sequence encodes CASSLGQGLNTEAFF. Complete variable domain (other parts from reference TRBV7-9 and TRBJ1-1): DTGVSQNPRHKITKRGQNVTFRCDPISEHNRLYWYRQTLGQGPEFLTYFQNEAQLEKSRLLSDRFSAERPKGSFSTLEIQRTEQGDSAMYLCASSLGQGLNTEAFFGQGTRLTVV.

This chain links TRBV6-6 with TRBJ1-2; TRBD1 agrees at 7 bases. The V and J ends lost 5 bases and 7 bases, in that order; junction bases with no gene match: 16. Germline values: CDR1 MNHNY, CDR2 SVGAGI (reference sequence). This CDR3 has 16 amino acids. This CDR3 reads CASSPPNDRDIGGYTF. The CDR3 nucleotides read TGTGCCAGCAGTCCACCAAACGACAGGGATATAGGTGGCTACACCTTC.

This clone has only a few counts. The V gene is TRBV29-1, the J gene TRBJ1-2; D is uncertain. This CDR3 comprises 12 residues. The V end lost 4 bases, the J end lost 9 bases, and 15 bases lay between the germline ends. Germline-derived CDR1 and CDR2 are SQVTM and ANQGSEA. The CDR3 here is CSVGAGLESYTF. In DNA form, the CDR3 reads TGCAGCGTTGGGGCAGGACTTGAAAGCTACACCTTC.

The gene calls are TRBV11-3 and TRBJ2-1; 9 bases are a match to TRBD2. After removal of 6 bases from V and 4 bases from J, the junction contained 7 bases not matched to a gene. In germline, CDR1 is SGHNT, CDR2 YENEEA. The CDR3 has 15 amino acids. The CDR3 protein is CASSFSGSWYNEQFF. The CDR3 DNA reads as TGTGCCAGCAGTTTTAGCGGGAGTTGGTACAATGAGCAGTTCTTC.